These 3 T cell receptor beta chains were all obtained from the same sample, sequenced in a study of T cell responses to AZD1222 COVID-19 vaccine (dated by TCRdb to the early 2020s). Library generation was performed with the immunoSEQ multiplex PCR assay. The immuneACCESS repertoire file appears here via TCRdb, limited to in-frame rearrangements. These files lack a portion of the clones; in checked studies, under half of the deficit traces to unresolved V genes, and the cause of the others is not known. This sample holds 100,000 to 150,000 clones; 87% were observed only once. The top ten hold 1.2% of the sample. According to the study, the label for this sample's time point signals: baseline before first vaccination. The material was peripheral blood, obtained on day 0 of AZD1222 vaccination. Receptors originate from an adult in good health.

The rearrangement links TRBV19 to TRBJ2-1, with D tentatively TRBD1 or TRBD2 (5 bases each). The length of the CDR3 is 13 residues. Per the germline V gene, CDR1 is LNHDA and CDR2 is SQIVND (reference sequence). V shed 6 bases and J shed 6 bases, with 12 bases lying between them. CDR3 DNA: TGTGCCAGTAGGGGACCCCTTTTCAATGAGCAGTTCTTC. Translated: CASRGPLFNEQFF. Using reference TRBV19 and TRBJ2-1 for the parts outside the CDR3, the full variable domain is DGGITQSPKYLFRKEGQNVTLSCEQNLNHDAMYWYRQDPGQGLRLIYYSQIVNDFQKGDIAEGYSVSREKKESFPLTVTSAQKNPTAFYLCASRGPLFNEQFFGPGTRLTVL.

The chain carries TRBV7-9 and TRBJ2-6, with TRBD1 matching 8 bases. V shed 5 bases and J 0 bases; nucleotides not matched to a gene: 6. In germline, CDR1 is SEHNR, CDR2 FQNEAQ (reference sequence). The CDR3 length is 17 residues. The CDR3 DNA reads as TGTGCCAGCAGCCAGGACAGGGTTAGCTCTGGGGCCAACGTCCTGACTTTC. This codes for CASSQDRVSSGANVLTF.

This clone was seen a handful of times. J is TRBJ1-3 and V is TRBV5-1; D perhaps matches TRBD1 (6 bases). CDR1 and CDR2 (germline): SGHRS, YFSETQ. The CDR3 covers 14 residues. V was shortened by 2 bases and J by 2 bases, with 8 bases between the two germline ends. The CDR3 region is CASSFEGAGNTIYF. CDR3 sequence (DNA): TGCGCCAGCAGCTTTGAGGGGGCTGGAAACACCATATATTTT.